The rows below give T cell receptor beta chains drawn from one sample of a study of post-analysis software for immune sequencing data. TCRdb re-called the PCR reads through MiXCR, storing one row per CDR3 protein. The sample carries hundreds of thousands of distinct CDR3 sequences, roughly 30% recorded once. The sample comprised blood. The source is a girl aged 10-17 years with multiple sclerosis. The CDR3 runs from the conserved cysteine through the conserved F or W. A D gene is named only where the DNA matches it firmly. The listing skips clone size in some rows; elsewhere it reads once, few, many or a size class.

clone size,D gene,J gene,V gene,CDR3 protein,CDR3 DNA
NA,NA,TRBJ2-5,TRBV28,CASSPALVQETQYF,TGTGCCAGCAGTCCGGCCTTGGTCCAAGAGACCCAGTACTTC
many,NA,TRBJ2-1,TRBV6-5,CASSYSLLAGVQNEQFF,TGTGCCAGCAGTTACTCCCTACTAGCCGGGGTTCAAAATGAGCAGTTCTTC
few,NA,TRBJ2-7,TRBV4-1,CASSQAPGEGYEQYF,TGCGCCAGCAGCCAAGCTCCAGGGGAGGGATACGAGCAGTACTTC
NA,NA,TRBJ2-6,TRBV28,CASTSGANVLTF,TGTGCCAGCACCTCTGGGGCCAACGTCCTGACTTTC
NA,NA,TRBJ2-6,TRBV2,CASSGVKAGANVLTF,TGTGCCAGCTCTGGGGTGAAGGCTGGGGCCAACGTCCTGACTTTC
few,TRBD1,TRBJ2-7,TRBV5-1,CASSSGQGGSYEQYF,TGCGCCAGCAGCTCAGGACAGGGGGGATCCTACGAGCAGTACTTC
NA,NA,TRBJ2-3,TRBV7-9,CASSLDQRLLDTQYF,TGTGCCAGCAGCTTAGATCAACGGCTGCTAGATACGCAGTATTTT
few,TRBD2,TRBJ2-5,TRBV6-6,CASSYLAGPNQETQYF,TGTGCCAGCAGCTACTTAGCGGGGCCCAATCAAGAGACCCAGTACTTC
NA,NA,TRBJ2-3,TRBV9,CASSVSALDTQYF,TGTGCCAGCAGCGTTTCTGCCTTAGATACGCAGTATTTT
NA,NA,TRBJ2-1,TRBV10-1,CASSEHRATGHIYNEQFF,TGCGCCAGCAGTGAACACAGAGCTACGGGACATATCTACAATGAGCAGTTCTTC
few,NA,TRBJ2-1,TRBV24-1,CATSDFGQGKYNEQFF,TGTGCCACCAGTGATTTCGGGCAGGGGAAGTACAATGAGCAGTTCTTC
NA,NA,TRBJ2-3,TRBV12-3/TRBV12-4,CASSSAAGRMETDTQYF,TGTGCCAGCAGTTCGGCCGCGGGGAGGATGGAAACAGATACGCAGTATTTT
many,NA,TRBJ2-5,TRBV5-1,CASRGQETQYF,TGCGCCAGCAGGGGGCAAGAGACCCAGTACTTC
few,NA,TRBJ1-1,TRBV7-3,CASSFKGGTEAFF,TGTGCCAGCAGCTTTAAGGGAGGCACTGAAGCTTTCTTT
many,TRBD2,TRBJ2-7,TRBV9,CASSPGLAGGHTYEQYF,TGTGCCAGCAGCCCCGGACTAGCGGGGGGCCACACCTACGAGCAGTACTTC
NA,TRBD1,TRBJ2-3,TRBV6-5,CASSRDRMGVDTQYF,TGTGCCAGCAGTCGGGACAGGATGGGAGTAGATACGCAGTATTTT
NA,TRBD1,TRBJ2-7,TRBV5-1,CASSSGTGVGEQYF,TGCGCCAGCAGCTCCGGGACAGGGGTAGGCGAGCAGTACTTC
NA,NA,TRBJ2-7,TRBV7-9,CASSLDSRAYEQYF,TGTGCCAGCAGCTTGGACAGTCGGGCCTACGAGCAGTACTTC
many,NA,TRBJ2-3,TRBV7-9,CASSLRLGSYTDTQYF,TGTGCCAGCAGCTTAAGGCTAGGCTCTTACACAGATACGCAGTATTTT
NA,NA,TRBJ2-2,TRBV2,CASSDVVRNTGELFF,TGTGCCAGCAGTGATGTGGTGCGGAACACCGGGGAGCTGTTTTTT
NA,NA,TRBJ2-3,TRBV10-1,CASSESPAASTDTQYF,TGCGCCAGCAGTGAATCCCCAGCGGCGAGCACAGATACGCAGTATTTT
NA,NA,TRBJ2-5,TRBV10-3,CAISESFGRGEETQYF,TGTGCCATCAGTGAGTCGTTCGGCAGGGGGGAAGAGACCCAGTACTTC
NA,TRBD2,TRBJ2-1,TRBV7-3,CASSFGTSGGNNEQFF,TGTGCCAGCAGCTTTGGGACTAGCGGGGGAAACAATGAGCAGTTCTTC
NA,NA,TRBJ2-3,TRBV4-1,CASSQPRAGSTTDTQYF,TGCGCCAGCAGCCAGCCCAGGGCGGGGAGTACCACAGATACGCAGTATTTT
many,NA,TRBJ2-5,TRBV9,CASSVFLGSQETQYF,TGTGCCAGCAGCGTGTTTCTGGGCAGCCAAGAGACCCAGTACTTC
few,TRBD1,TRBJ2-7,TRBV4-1,CASSQDGQGYEQYF,TGCGCCAGCAGCCAAGACGGACAGGGTTACGAGCAGTACTTC
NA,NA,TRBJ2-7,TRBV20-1,CSAREARDNYYERYF,TGCAGTGCTAGAGAGGCGCGGGACAACTACTACGAGCGGTACTTC
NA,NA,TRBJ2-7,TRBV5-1,CASRALVSSYEQYF,TGCGCCAGCAGAGCACTAGTGTCTTCCTACGAGCAGTACTTC
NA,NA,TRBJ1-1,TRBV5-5,CASSLAGTNTEAFF,TGTGCCAGCAGCTTGGCGGGGACCAACACTGAAGCTTTCTTT
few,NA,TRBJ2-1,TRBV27,CASSSPGIAYNEQFF,TGTGCCAGCAGTTCCCCCGGAATTGCCTACAATGAGCAGTTCTTC
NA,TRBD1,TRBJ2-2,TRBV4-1,CASSQESTGVNTGELFF,TGCGCCAGCAGCCAAGAGTCGACAGGGGTCAACACCGGGGAGCTGTTTTTT
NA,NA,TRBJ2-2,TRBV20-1,CSASENTGELFF,TGCAGTGCTAGCGAGAACACCGGGGAGCTGTTTTTT
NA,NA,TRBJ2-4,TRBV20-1,CSATPSGIPKYF,TGCAGTGCTACCCCCTCCGGGATCCCTAAGTACTTC
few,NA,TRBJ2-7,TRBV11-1,CASSSSPSEQYF,TGTGCCAGCAGCTCCTCCCCTAGCGAGCAGTACTTC
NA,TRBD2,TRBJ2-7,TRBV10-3,CATRPAGGSSYEQYF,TGTGCCACCAGGCCGGCGGGGGGGAGCTCCTACGAGCAGTACTTC
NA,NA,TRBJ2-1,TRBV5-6,CASSWGGAGNEQFF,TGTGCCAGCAGCTGGGGGGGGGCGGGCAATGAGCAGTTCTTC
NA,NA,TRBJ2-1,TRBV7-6,CASSSEGRKQFF,TGTGCCAGCAGCTCGGAGGGGCGCAAGCAGTTCTTC
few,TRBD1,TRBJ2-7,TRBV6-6,CASSYSRETGNEQYF,TGTGCCAGCAGTTACTCGAGAGAGACAGGGAACGAGCAGTACTTC
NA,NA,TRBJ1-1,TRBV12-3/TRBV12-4,CASRGTPNTEAFF,TGTGCCAGCAGGGGGACGCCAAACACTGAAGCTTTCTTT
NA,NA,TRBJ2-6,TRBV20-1,CSARGVSGGQGSSGANVLTF,TGCAGTGCTAGAGGTGTGTCGGGAGGACAGGGCTCCTCTGGGGCCAACGTCCTGACTTTC
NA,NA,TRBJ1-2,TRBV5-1,CASSPRGVEYGYTF,TGCGCCAGCAGCCCGAGGGGGGTTGAGTATGGCTACACCTTC
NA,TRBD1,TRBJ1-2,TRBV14,CASSQLGTAYGYTF,TGTGCCAGCAGCCAGCTAGGGACAGCCTATGGCTACACCTTC
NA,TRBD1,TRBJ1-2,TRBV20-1,CSARDAGGADGYTF,TGCAGTGCTAGAGATGCAGGGGGCGCGGACGGCTACACCTTC
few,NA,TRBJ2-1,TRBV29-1,CSVEDPWTGSQFF,TGCAGCGTTGAAGATCCCTGGACGGGTTCACAGTTCTTC
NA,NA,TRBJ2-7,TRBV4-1,CASSQDKGGDHEQYF,TGCGCCAGCAGCCAAGATAAAGGAGGGGACCACGAGCAGTACTTC
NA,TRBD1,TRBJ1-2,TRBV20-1,CSAGGQGANGYTF,TGCAGTGCTGGGGGACAGGGGGCAAATGGCTACACCTTC
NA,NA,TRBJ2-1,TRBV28,CASRRGNSYNEQFF,TGTGCCAGCCGGAGGGGGAACTCCTACAATGAGCAGTTCTTC